One T cell receptor (beta chain) is described in this entry. This CDR3 spans 19 amino acids. Per germline, CDR1 SGHTA and CDR2 FQGNSA. Trimming at V came to 5 bases and at J to 0 bases, leaving 12 bases not matched to a gene. The data were obtained in a study of blood T cell repertoires in COVID-19. Profiled with immunoSEQ multiplex PCR; TCRdb holds only in-frame clones, not every one. The table includes over 100,000 clones, around 89% detected once. The chain uses TRBV7-2 and TRBJ1-4; 10 bases are a match to TRBD1. The specimen was peripheral blood. This clonotype was obtained from a man aged 60 to 69 with COVID-19, enrolled during active disease. The CDR3 DNA reads as TGTGCCAGCAGCACACCCCGGGACAGGGGTCTTTCAACTAATGAAAAACTGTTTTTT. It specifies CASSTPRDRGLSTNEKLFF. The full variable domain, rest sourced from reference TRBV7-2 and TRBJ1-4, is GAGVSQSPSNKVTEKGKDVELRCDPISGHTALYWYRQSLGQGLEFLIYFQGNSAPDKSGLPSDRFSAERTGGSVSTLTIQRTQQEDSAVYLCASSTPRDRGLSTNEKLFFGSGTQLSVL.